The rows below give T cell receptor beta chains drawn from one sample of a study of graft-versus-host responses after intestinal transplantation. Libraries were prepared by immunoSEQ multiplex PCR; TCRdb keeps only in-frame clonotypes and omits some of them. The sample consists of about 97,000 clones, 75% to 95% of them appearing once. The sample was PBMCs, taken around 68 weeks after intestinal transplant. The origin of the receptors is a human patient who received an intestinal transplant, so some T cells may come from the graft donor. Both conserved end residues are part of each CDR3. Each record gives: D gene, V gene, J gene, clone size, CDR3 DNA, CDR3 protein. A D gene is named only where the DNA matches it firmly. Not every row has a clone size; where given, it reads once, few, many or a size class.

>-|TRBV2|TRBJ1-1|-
TGTGCCAGCAGTTTGGCAGGCCTACCTGAAGCTTTCTTT
CASSLAGLPEAFF
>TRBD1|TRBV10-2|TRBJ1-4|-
TGCGCCAGCAGTGAACAGGGGGCGCATGAAAAACTGTTTTTT
CASSEQGAHEKLFF
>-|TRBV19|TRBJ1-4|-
TGTGCCAGTAGTATAAAGCAGGGGAGCGTTAATGAAAAACTGTTTTTT
CASSIKQGSVNEKLFF
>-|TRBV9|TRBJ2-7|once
TGTGCCAGCAGCCCAGACCAGGGATCCGAGCAGTACTTC
CASSPDQGSEQYF
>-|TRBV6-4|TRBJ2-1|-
TGTGCCAGCAGTGACTCAGCTAGGGGCAATGAGCAGTTCTTC
CASSDSARGNEQFF
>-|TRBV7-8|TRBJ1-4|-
TGTGCCAGCCACGGTGCAACTAATGAAAAACTGTTTTTT
CASHGATNEKLFF
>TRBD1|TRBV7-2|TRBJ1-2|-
TGTGCCAGCAGCCCCCTCGGACAGGTATTCGGCTATGGCTACACCTTC
CASSPLGQVFGYGYTF
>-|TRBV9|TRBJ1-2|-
TGTGCCAGCAGCGTAGCTACTGGGGAGCTACCCTATGGCTACACCTTC
CASSVATGELPYGYTF
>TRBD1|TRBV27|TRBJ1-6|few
TGTGCCAGCACACAGGGGGGTAATTCACCCCTCCACTTT
CASTQGGNSPLHF
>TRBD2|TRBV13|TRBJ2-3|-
TGTGCCAGCAGCCCCGGGCGGGGGGGCGGAACAGATACGCAGTATTTT
CASSPGRGGGTDTQYF
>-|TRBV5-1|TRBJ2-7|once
TGCGCCAGCAGCCACGGAAATACGCCTCAACGGGGCGAGCAGTACTTC
CASSHGNTPQRGEQYF
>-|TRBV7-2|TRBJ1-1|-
TGTGCCAGCAGCTGGGTGGGCAGGGGATACCCTGAAGCTTTCTTT
CASSWVGRGYPEAFF
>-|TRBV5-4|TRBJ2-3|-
TGTGCCAGCAGCCAGGGGTTTACAGATACGCAGTATTTT
CASSQGFTDTQYF
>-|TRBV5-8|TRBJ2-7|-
TGTGCCAGCAGCTTGGGACCGCCGGGGGAGCAGTACTTC
CASSLGPPGEQYF
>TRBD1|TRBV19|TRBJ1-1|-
TGTGCCAGTATTTGGACAGGTAGAACTGAAGCTTTCTTT
CASIWTGRTEAFF
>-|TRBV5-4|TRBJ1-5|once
TGTGCCAGCAGTATCCCCCGCGGGCCCCAGCATTTT
CASSIPRGPQHF
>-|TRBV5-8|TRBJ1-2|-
TGTGCCAGCAGCTTGGGTGGGGCTGGAGGCTACACCTTC
CASSLGGAGGYTF
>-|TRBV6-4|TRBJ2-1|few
TGTGCCAGCAGTGAAACTAACTACAATGAGCAGTTCTTC
CASSETNYNEQFF
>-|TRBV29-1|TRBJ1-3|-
TGCAGCGTTTCGAGGACCAACTCTGGAAACACCATATATTTT
CSVSRTNSGNTIYF
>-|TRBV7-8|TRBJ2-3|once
TGTGCCAGCAGCTTAGCGGGGGCAGGGGTGTTATCAGATACGCAGTATTTT
CASSLAGAGVLSDTQYF
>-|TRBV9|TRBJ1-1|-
TGTGCCAGCAGCGTTCGCTCTCGGGCGCCCCCGAACACTGAAGCTTTCTTT
CASSVRSRAPPNTEAFF
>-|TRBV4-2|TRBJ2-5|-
TGTGCCAGCAGCCAAACGGGGGACTTAGCTAGGGAGACCCAGTACTTC
CASSQTGDLARETQYF
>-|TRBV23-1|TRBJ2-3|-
TGCGCCAGCAGTCAATACGAGAGGGGCGACTTTATCACAGATACGCAGTATTTT
CASSQYERGDFITDTQYF
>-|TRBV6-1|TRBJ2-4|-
TGTGCCAGCAGTGAGGGGGACATTCAGTACTTC
CASSEGDIQYF
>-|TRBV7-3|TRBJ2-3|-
TGTGCCAGCAGCCCCTCAGGGGGGAGAATGGATACGCAGTATTTT
CASSPSGGRMDTQYF
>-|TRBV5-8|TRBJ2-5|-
TGTGCCAGCAGCTTTCCGCGATGGGGGATATGGGAGACCCAGTACTTC
CASSFPRWGIWETQYF
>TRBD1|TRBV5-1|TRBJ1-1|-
TGCGCCAGTAGGGACAGCCTGAACACTGAAGCTTTCTTT
CASRDSLNTEAFF
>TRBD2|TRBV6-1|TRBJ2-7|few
TGTGCCAGCAGTGATCGGCTAGCGGTCTACGAGCAGTACTTC
CASSDRLAVYEQYF
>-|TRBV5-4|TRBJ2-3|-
TGTGCCAGCAGCAGTCGACAGGGCACAGATACGCAGTATTTT
CASSSRQGTDTQYF
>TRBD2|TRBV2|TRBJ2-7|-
TGTGCCAGCAGTGGGGGGGGGTCCCCGTTTGGGGAGCAGTACTTC
CASSGGGSPFGEQYF
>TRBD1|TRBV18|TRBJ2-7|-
TGTGCCAGCTCACCACAGGGGGCGCGGGAGCAGTACTTC
CASSPQGAREQYF
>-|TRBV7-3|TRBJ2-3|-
TGTGCCAACAGCCCCGGGGATACGCAGTATTTT
CANSPGDTQYF